This T cell receptor (beta chain) stems from a study of PD-1 blockade in classical Hodgkin lymphoma. Profiled with immunoSEQ multiplex PCR; TCRdb holds only in-frame clones, not every one. Of about 33,000 clones in the sample, 72% are singletons; the top ten hold more than 3%. As for time point: cycle 4 day 1 (C4D1), after more than five weeks of nivolumab. All patients experienced relapse after autologous stem cell transplantation, and brentuximab vedotin exposure was variable. This CDR3 has 14 residues. V trimming: 9 bases; J trimming: 7 bases; junction bases outside the gene matches: 14. Germline V gene lookup returns CDR1 SNHLY and CDR2 FYNNEI.

The chain carries TRBV2 and TRBJ2-5; 7 nucleotides align to TRBD2. The specimen was peripheral blood mononuclear cells (PBMCs), collected before the fourth cycle of nivolumab. The clonotype comes from a human donor with classical Hodgkin lymphoma. Here the CDR3 DNA reads TGTGCCAGGGGGGTGAGCGGGACCCCAGGGACCCAGTACTTC. Translation: CARGVSGTPGTQYF.